The subject of this entry is one T cell receptor (beta chain). Its antigen is still unknown. Germline-derived CDR1 and CDR2 are LGHNA and YSLEER. The CDR3 is made up of 15 amino acids. Trimming cost V 1 base and J 6 bases, with 10 bases left between them. This sample stems from a study of beta chain features in type 1 diabetes. Expressed TCRB transcripts were sequenced because the entire RNA isolate underwent reverse transcription. TCRdb's table, derived via immunoSEQ multiplex PCR, lists solely in-frame clones and lacks some. The sample records about 15,000 clones, less than 80% being singletons. Notes on the study in general: Significant though moderate, a shortening of TCRB CDR3s appeared in all four CD4+ subsets of Type 1 diabetes patients.

The sequenced sample consisted of stem cell memory CD4+ T cells from blood. V and J are TRBV4-3 and TRBJ1-6; D not certain. This sequence originates from a woman under 30 with type 1 diabetes. CDR3 loop: CASSQAAESNSPLHF. The CDR3 DNA follows: TGCGCCAGCAGCCAAGCGGCGGAGAGTAATTCACCCCTCCACTTT.